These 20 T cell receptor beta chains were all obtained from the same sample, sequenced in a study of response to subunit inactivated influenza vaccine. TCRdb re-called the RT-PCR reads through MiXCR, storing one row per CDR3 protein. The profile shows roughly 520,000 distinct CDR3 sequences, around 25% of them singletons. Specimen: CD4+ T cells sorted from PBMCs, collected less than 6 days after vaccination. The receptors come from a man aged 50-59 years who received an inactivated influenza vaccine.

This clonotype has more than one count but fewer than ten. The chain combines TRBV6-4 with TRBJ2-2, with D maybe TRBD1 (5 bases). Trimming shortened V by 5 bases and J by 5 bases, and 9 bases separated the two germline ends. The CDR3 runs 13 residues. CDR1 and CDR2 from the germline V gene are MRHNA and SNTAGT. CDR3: CASSTGPTGELFF. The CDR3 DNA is TGTGCCAGCAGTACAGGTCCGACCGGGGAGCTGTTTTTT.

CDR3 coding DNA: TGCAGCGTTGAAGATGGAAGACACGCCAACACTGAAGCTTTCTTT. The encoded protein is CSVEDGRHANTEAFF. J is TRBJ1-1 and V is TRBV29-1; D is unclear. The V end was cut by 0 bases, the J end by 2 bases, with 13 bases between. Germline CDR1 is SQVTM and CDR2 is ANQGSEA. The CDR3 loop spans 15 amino acids.

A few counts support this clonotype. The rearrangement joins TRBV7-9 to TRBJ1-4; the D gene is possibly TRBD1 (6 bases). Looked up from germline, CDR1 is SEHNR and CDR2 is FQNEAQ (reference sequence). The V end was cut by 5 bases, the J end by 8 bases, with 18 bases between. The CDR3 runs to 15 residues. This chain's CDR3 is CASSPTRGGAEKLFF. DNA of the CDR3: TGTGCCAGCAGCCCTACCCGTGGGGGGGCGGAAAAACTGTTTTTT.

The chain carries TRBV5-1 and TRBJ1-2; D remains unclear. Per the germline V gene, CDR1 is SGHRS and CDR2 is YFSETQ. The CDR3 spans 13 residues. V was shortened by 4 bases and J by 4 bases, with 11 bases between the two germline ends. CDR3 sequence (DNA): TGCGCCAGCAGCCTAAGTTCCCCCTATGGCTACACCTTC. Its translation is CASSLSSPYGYTF.

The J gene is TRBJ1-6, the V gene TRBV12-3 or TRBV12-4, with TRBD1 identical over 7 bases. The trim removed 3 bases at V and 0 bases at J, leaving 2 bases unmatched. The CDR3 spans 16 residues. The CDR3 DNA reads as TGTGCCAGCAGTTTGGGGACAGACTCCTATAATTCACCCCTCCACTTT. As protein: CASSLGTDSYNSPLHF.

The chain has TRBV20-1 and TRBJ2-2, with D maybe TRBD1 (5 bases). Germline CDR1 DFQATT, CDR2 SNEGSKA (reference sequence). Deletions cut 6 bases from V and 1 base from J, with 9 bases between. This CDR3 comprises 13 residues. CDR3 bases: TGCAGTGCAAACGGACAGAACACCGGGGAGCTGTTTTTT. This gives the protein CSANGQNTGELFF.

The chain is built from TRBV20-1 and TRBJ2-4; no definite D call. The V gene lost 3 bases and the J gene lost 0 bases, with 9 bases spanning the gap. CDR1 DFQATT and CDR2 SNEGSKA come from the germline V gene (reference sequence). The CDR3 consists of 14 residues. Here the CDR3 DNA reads TGCAGTGCTAGCCCAGGCGCAGCCAAAAACATTCAGTACTTC. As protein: CSASPGAAKNIQYF.

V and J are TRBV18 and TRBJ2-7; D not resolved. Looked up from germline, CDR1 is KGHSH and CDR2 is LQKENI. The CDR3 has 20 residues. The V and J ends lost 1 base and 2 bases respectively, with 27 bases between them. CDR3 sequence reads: CASSPRIPNLPSRLAYEQYF. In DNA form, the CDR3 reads TGTGCCAGCTCACCACGCATACCGAACCTTCCTTCTCGCCTGGCCTACGAGCAGTACTTC.

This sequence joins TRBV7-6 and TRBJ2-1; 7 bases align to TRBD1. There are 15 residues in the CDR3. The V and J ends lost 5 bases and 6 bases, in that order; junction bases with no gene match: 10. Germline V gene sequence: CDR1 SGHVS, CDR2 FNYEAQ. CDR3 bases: TGTGCCAGCAGCCCACAGGGGCTCTGGGGCAATGAGCAGTTCTTC. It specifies CASSPQGLWGNEQFF.

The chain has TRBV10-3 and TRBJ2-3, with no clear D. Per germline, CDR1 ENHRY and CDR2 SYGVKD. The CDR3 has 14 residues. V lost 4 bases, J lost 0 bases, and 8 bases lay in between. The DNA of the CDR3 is TGTGCCATCAGTGGTGTGGGGAGCACAGATACGCAGTATTTT. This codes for CAISGVGSTDTQYF.

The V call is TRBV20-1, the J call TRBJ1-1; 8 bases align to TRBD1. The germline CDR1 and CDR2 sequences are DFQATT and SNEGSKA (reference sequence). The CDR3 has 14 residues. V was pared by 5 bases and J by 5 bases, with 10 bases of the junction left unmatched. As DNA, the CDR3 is TGCAGTGCTTGGTATGGACAGGGCCATACTGAAGCTTTCTTT. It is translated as CSAWYGQGHTEAFF.

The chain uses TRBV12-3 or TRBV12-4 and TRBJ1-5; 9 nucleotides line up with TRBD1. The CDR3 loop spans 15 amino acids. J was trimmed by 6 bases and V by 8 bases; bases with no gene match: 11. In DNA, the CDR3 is TGTGCCAGCCTTACCGGGACAGGGAGAACTCAGCCCCAGCATTTT. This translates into CASLTGTGRTQPQHF.

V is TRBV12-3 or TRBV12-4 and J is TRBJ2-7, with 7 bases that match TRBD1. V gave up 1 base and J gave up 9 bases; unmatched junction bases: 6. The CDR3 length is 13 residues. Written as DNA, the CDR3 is TGTGCCAGCAGTTTAGTGCAGGGGGATCGGCAGTACTTC. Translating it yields CASSLVQGDRQYF.

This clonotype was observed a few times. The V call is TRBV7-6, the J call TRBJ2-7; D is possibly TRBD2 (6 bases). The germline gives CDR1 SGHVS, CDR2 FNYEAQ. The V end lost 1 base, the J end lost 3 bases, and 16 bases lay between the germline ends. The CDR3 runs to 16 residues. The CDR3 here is CASSLGTARDFYEQYF. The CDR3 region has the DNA TGTGCCAGCAGCTTAGGTACAGCCCGGGACTTCTACGAGCAGTACTTC.

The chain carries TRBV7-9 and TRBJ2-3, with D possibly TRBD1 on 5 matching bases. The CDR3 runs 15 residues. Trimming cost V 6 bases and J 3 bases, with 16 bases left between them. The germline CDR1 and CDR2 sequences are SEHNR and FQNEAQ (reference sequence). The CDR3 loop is CASRGMDIPTDTQYF. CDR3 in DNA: TGTGCCAGCAGGGGTATGGACATCCCGACAGATACGCAGTATTTT.

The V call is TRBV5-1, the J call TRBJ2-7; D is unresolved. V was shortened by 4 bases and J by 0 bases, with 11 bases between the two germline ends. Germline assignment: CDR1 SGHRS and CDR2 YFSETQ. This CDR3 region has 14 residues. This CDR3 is CASSGRADSYEQYF. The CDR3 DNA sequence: TGCGCCAGCAGCGGACGGGCTGACTCCTACGAGCAGTACTTC.

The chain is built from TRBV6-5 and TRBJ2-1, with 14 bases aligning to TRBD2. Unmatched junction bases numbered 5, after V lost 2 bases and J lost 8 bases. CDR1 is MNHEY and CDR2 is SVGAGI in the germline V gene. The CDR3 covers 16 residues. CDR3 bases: TGTGCCAGCAGTTACCTCGGGACTAGCGGGAGCCATGAGCAGTTCTTC. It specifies CASSYLGTSGSHEQFF.

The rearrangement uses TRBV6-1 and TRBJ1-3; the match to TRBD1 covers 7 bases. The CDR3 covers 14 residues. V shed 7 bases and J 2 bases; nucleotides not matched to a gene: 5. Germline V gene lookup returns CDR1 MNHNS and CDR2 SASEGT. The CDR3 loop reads CASIGTAAGNTIYF. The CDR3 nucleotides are TGTGCCAGCATAGGGACAGCCGCTGGAAACACCATATATTTT.

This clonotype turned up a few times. Here the CDR3 DNA reads TGCGCCAGCAGCTTACCGGCATCTCCGGGCGGAGGCCGCTACGAGCAGTACTTC. Translation: CASSLPASPGGGRYEQYF. The chain combines TRBV5-1 with TRBJ2-7, with a possible D match to TRBD2 (5 bases). Per the germline V gene, CDR1 is SGHRS and CDR2 is YFSETQ. Trimming removed 2 bases from V and 3 bases from J, with 24 bases in between. The CDR3 is made up of 18 amino acids.

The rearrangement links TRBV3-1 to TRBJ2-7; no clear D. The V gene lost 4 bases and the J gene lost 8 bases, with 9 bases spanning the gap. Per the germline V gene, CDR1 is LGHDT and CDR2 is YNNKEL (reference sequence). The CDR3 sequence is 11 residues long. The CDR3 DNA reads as TGTGCCAGCAGCCGCGCCCTGCAGCAGTACTTC. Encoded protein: CASSRALQQYF.